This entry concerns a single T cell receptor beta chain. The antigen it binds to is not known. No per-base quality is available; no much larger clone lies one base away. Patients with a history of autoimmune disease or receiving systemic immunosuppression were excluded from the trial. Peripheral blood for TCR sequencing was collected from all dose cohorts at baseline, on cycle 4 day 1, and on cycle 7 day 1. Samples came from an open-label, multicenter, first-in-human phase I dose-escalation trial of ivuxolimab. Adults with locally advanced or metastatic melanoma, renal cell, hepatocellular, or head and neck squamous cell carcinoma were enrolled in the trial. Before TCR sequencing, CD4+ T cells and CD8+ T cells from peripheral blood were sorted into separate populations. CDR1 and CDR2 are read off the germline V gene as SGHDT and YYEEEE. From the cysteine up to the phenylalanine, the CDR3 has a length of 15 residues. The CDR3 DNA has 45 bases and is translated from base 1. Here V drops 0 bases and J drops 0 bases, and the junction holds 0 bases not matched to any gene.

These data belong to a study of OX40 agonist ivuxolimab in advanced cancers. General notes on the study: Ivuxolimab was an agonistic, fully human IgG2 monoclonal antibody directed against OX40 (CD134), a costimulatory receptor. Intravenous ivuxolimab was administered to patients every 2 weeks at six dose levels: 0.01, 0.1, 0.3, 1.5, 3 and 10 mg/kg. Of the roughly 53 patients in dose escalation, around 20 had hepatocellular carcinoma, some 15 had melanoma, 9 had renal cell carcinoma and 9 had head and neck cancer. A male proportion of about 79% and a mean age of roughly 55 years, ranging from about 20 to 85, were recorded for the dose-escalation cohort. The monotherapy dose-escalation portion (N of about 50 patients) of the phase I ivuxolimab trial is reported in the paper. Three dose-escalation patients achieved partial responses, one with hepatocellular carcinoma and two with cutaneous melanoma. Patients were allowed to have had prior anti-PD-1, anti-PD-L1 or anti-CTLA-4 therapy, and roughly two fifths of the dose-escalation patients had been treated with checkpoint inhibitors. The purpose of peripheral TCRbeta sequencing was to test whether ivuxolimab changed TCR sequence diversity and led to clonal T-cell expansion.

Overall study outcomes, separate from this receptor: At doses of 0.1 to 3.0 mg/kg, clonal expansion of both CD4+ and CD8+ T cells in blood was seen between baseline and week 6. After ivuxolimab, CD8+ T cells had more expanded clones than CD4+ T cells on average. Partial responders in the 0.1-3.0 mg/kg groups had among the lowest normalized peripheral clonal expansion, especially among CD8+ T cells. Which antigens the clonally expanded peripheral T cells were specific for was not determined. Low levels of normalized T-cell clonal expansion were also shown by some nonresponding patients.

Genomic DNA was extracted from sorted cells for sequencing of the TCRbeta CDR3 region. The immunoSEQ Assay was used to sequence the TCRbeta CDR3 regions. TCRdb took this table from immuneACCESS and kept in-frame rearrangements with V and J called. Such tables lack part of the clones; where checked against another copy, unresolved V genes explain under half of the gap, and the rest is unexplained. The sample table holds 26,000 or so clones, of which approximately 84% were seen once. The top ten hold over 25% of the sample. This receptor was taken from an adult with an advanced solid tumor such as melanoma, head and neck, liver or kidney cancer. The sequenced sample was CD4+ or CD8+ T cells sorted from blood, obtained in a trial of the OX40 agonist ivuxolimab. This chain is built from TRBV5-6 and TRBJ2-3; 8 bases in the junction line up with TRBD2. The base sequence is TGTGCCAGCAGCTTGGGCGGGGGGAGCACAGATACGCAGTATTTT. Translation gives CASSLGGGSTDTQYF.